Below are 5 T cell receptor beta chains sequenced from a single sample in a study of T cells after yellow fever vaccination. MiXCR was run by TCRdb on the 5' RACE reads, yielding one entry per CDR3 protein. The sample has hundreds of thousands of distinct CDR3 sequences, 10% to 15% seen once; the top ten hold 14% to 15%. Sequences were derived from PBMCs, sampled on the day of the yellow fever booster vaccination. The receptors originated from a man aged 30 to 45 who received the YFV17D yellow fever vaccine.

This clonotype was observed a few times. This CDR3 reads CSAITMNTEAFF. The CDR3 DNA is TGCAGTGCTATTACTATGAACACTGAAGCTTTCTTT. The genes are TRBV20-1 and TRBJ1-1; no reliable D call. This CDR3 is built from 12 residues. Trimming stripped 4 bases from V and 0 bases from J, with 6 bases between. Germline V gene data show CDR1 as DFQATT and CDR2 as SNEGSKA (reference sequence).

This clonotype was picked up many times. V gene TRBV10-3 combines with J gene TRBJ2-3, with 11 bases fitting TRBD2. The junction had 11 bases not matched to a gene; V was cut back by 11 bases and J by 4 bases. Germline CDR1 reads ENHRY; CDR2 reads SYGVKD. The CDR3 has 15 residues. CDR3 nucleotides: TGTGCCTCAAGATTAGCGGGAGGGCCAGCAGATACGCAGTATTTT. Protein product: CASRLAGGPADTQYF.

The chain has TRBV5-1 and TRBJ1-2; 7 bases are a match to TRBD1. Germline CDR1 reads SGHRS; CDR2 reads YFSETQ. The CDR3 runs 12 residues. The V segment lost 2 bases and the J segment 10 bases; nucleotides outside the gene matches: 5. In DNA, the CDR3 is TGCGCCAGCAGCTTCGTTACAGGGGACTACACCTTC. It codes for CASSFVTGDYTF. The variable domain in full, with the rest retrieved from reference TRBV5-1 and TRBJ1-2, is KAGVTQTPRYLIKTRGQQVTLSCSPISGHRSVSWYQQTPGQGLQFLFEYFSETQRNKGNFPGRFSGRQFSNSRSEMNVSTLELGDSALYLCASSFVTGDYTFGSGTRLTVV.

In its sample, this clonotype was seen many times. The rearrangement links TRBV28 to TRBJ2-7, with D possibly being TRBD1 (5 bases). V lost 3 bases and J 5 bases, leaving 5 bases between the germline ends. From germline, CDR1 is MDHEN and CDR2 SYDVKM. The CDR3 covers 11 residues. This chain's CDR3 is CASSFRDEQYF. The CDR3 coding sequence is TGTGCCAGCAGTTTCAGGGACGAGCAGTACTTC.

This rearrangement joins TRBV12-3 or TRBV12-4 to TRBJ2-5; a weak D match, TRBD2 (6 bases). V lost 6 bases and J 5 bases, leaving 19 bases between the germline ends. The CDR3 is 15 residues long. The CDR3 nucleotides read TGTGCCAGCAGCTCTTCTACCGGGACTCAGGAGACCCAGTACTTC. Its protein product is CASSSSTGTQETQYF.